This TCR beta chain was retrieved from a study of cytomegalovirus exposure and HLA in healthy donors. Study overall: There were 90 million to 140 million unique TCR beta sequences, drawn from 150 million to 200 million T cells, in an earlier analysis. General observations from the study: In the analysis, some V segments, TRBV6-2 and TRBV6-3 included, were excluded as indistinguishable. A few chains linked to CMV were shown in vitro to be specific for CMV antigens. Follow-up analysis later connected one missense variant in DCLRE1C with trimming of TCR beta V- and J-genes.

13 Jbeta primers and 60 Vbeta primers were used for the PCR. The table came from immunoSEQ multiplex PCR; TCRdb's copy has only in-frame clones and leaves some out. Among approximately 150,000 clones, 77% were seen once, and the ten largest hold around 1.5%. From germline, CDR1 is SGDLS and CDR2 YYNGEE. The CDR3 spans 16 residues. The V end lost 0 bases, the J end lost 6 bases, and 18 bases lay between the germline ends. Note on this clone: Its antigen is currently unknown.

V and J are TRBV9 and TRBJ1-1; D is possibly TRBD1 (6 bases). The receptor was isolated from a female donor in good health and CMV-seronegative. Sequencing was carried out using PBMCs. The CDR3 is CASSVEGGGHRPEAFF. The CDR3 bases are TGTGCCAGCAGCGTAGAGGGAGGGGGACACCGTCCTGAAGCTTTCTTT.